This T cell receptor (beta chain) was captured by sequencing in a study of CD8 T cells in Susac syndrome. Sequencing of TCR beta drew on CD8+ and CD4+ T cells from blood. The multiple sclerosis controls, all treatment-naive patients, had relapsing-remitting disease that was stable or active. Purification of the CD8+ and CD4+ T cells relied on negative isolation, and TEMRA cells underwent FACS enrichment. J was trimmed by 1 base and V by 4 bases; bases with no gene match: 9. This CDR3 region has 17 residues. Per the germline V gene, CDR1 is SGHDT and CDR2 is YYEEEE. An input of about 0.5 to 1 ug of RNA was subjected to reverse transcription using random hexamers. Across 54 Vbeta and 13 Jbeta, immunoSEQ multiplex PCR amplified TCR beta CDR3. TCRdb re-analysed the immunoSEQ multiplex PCR reads in MiXCR, keeping a single row per CDR3 protein. The data show 150,000 to 200,000 distinct CDR3 sequences, with nearly 95% seen just once and under 0.095% held by the top ten.

The source of this sequence is a human donor with multiple sclerosis. This chain connects TRBV5-6 to TRBJ2-1, with 9 bases aligning to TRBD1. The sequenced sample was CD4+ T cells from PBMCs. This CDR3 is CASSEDRGPRSYNEQFF. For the CDR3, the DNA is TGTGCCAGCAGCGAGGACAGGGGCCCGAGGTCCTACAATGAGCAGTTCTTC.